This entry features one T cell receptor (beta chain) sequence. Its matching antigen is unknown. V was clipped by 2 bases and J by 0 bases, with 8 bases between them. Germline lookup yields CDR1 SGHRS and CDR2 YFSETQ. CDR3 length equals 15 residues. Profiling relied on immunoSEQ multiplex PCR, and the TCRdb table lists in-frame clones only, not all of them. The sample records 70,000 to 75,000 clones, 77% being singletons. These data are taken from a study of vaccination effects on CD4 cells after COVID-19. About the study: Prior to sequencing, the ViraFEST assay stimulated PBMC with viral peptide pools, which expanded the antigen-specific CD4+ T cells. The vaccine given was either BNT162b2 or mRNA-1273, in two doses. Study observations and caveats: After vaccination, at late timepoints, clones induced by infection and by vaccine contracted markedly. The study found that only 1 of 255 vaccine-induced clones from healthy vaccinees cross-reacted with common cold coronaviruses.

The culture ran for around nine days, and then CD4+ T cells were isolated. This receptor was obtained from a human donor who received a COVID-19 vaccine. The sample was CD4+ T cells from PBMCs cultured without peptide, taken before COVID-19 vaccination. The gene calls are TRBV5-1 and TRBJ2-2, with D possibly matching TRBD1 (6 bases). CDR3 DNA sequence: TGCGCCAGCAGCTTCGACAGGTCGAACACCGGGGAGCTGTTTTTT. It specifies CASSFDRSNTGELFF.